A selection of T cell receptor beta chains follows, all from one sample in a study of CD8+ T cells in alopecia areata. The repertoire was sequenced with immunoSEQ multiplex PCR; TCRdb's copy has only in-frame clones and lacks some. The sample yields 150,000 to 200,000 clones, 60% seen once. Here the sequenced sample was CD4+ T cells sorted from blood, taken at week 24, from a patient treated with tofacitinib. The origin of the receptors is a human donor with alopecia areata. Each CDR3 is given with its conserved first and last residue. D genes are given only for firm matches. The size of a clone is reported for some rows only, either as once, few or many, or as a class for expanded clones.

size,D,V,J,CDR3,DNA
few,-,TRBV5-6,TRBJ2-5,CASSLGVRGETQYF,TGTGCCAGCAGTCTTGGGGTGAGGGGAGAGACCCAGTACTTC
-,-,TRBV25-1,TRBJ1-5,CASRPHRYSNQPQHF,TGTGCCAGCAGACCGCATAGATATAGCAATCAGCCCCAGCATTTT
once,TRBD1,TRBV4-1,TRBJ2-7,CASRLRAGTGYEQYF,TGCGCCAGCCGCTTAAGGGCGGGGACAGGCTACGAGCAGTACTTC
-,TRBD1,TRBV25-1,TRBJ1-6,CASSESQTGGSPLHF,TGTGCCAGCAGTGAATCCCAGACAGGGGGTTCACCCCTCCACTTT
-,-,TRBV7-8,TRBJ2-7,CASSTVGGEQYF,TGTGCCAGCAGCACGGTCGGTGGCGAGCAGTACTTC
-,TRBD1,TRBV7-8,TRBJ1-1,CASRLGTANTEAFF,TGTGCCAGCAGACTCGGGACAGCTAACACTGAAGCTTTCTTT
few,TRBD1,TRBV5-6,TRBJ2-7,CASSVPGQGSYEQYF,TGTGCCAGCAGCGTACCGGGACAGGGCTCCTACGAGCAGTACTTC
-,-,TRBV7-2,TRBJ1-4,CASSAGLRGNEKLFF,TGTGCCAGCAGCGCAGGCCTCAGGGGTAATGAAAAACTGTTTTTT
once,-,TRBV6-5,TRBJ2-7,CASSYYFGASYEQYF,TGTGCCAGCAGTTACTACTTCGGGGCTTCCTACGAGCAGTACTTC
-,-,TRBV2,TRBJ1-1,CASKARRARANTEAFF,TGTGCCAGCAAAGCGCGTCGGGCTAGGGCAAACACTGAAGCTTTCTTT
-,-,TRBV29-1,TRBJ2-2,CSVGPGGSISGELFF,TGCAGCGTTGGCCCGGGGGGCTCGATTTCCGGGGAGCTGTTTTTT
-,-,TRBV30,TRBJ1-1,CASSGRGTEAFF,TGTGCCTCCTCCGGGAGAGGCACTGAAGCTTTCTTT
once,-,TRBV25-1,TRBJ2-7,CATNGQRFPYEQYF,TGTGCCACTAACGGACAGCGATTTCCCTACGAGCAGTACTTC
-,-,TRBV11-2,TRBJ2-5,CASSLVFGGRGETQYF,TGTGCCAGCAGCTTAGTCTTCGGGGGCCGGGGGGAGACCCAGTACTTC
-,TRBD2,TRBV5-1,TRBJ2-7,CASSSGLAGIRRYF,TGCGCCAGCAGCTCAGGACTAGCGGGGATTCGGCGGTACTTC
-,TRBD1,TRBV29-1,TRBJ1-1,CSVVDRRAFF,TGCAGCGTCGTGGACAGGAGAGCTTTCTTT
-,-,TRBV29-1,TRBJ2-2,CSVSRLGRNTGELFF,TGCAGCGTTAGTCGGTTGGGCAGGAACACCGGGGAGCTGTTTTTT
-,-,TRBV30,TRBJ2-7,CAWSVHGIYEQYF,TGTGCCTGGAGCGTCCACGGAATCTACGAGCAGTACTTC
few,-,TRBV29-1,TRBJ1-1,CSAVRQAGGTEAFF,TGCAGCGCGGTTCGACAGGCAGGAGGGACTGAAGCTTTCTTT
-,-,TRBV6-6,TRBJ1-2,CASSSQGQSYGYTF,TGTGCCAGCAGCTCCCAAGGCCAGAGTTATGGCTACACCTTC
once,-,TRBV5-1,TRBJ1-5,CASSLEGGNQPQHF,TGCGCCAGCAGCTTGGAAGGGGGCAATCAGCCCCAGCATTTT
-,-,TRBV7-3,TRBJ2-3,CASSLDSHTDTQYF,TGTGCCAGCAGCCTGGACAGTCACACAGATACGCAGTATTTT
once,TRBD2,TRBV5-1,TRBJ2-4,CASKGTTAGDIQYF,TGCGCCAGCAAAGGGACGACGGCGGGGGACATTCAGTACTTC
-,TRBD1,TRBV28,TRBJ1-2,CASRSQGQGVRGYTF,TGTGCCAGCAGGTCCCAGGGACAGGGGGTGCGAGGCTACACCTTC
few,-,TRBV30,TRBJ2-3,CAWKKGESTDTQYF,TGTGCCTGGAAAAAAGGCGAGAGCACAGATACGCAGTATTTT
-,TRBD1,TRBV29-1,TRBJ1-2,CSASGQGANGYTF,TGCAGCGCATCGGGACAGGGGGCTAATGGCTACACCTTC
-,-,TRBV30,TRBJ1-1,CAWSVPPGDWTEAFF,TGTGCCTGGAGTGTACCCCCCGGGGATTGGACTGAAGCTTTCTTT
-,TRBD1,TRBV29-1,TRBJ2-7,CSATWDSYEQYF,TGCAGCGCCACCTGGGACAGCTACGAGCAGTACTTC
few,-,TRBV20-1,TRBJ1-1,CSYRVMTEAFF,TGCAGTTACAGGGTCATGACTGAAGCTTTCTTT
few,-,TRBV6-1,TRBJ2-5,CASRRTGTSQETQYF,TGTGCCAGCAGGAGAACAGGGACATCCCAAGAGACCCAGTACTTC
few,TRBD2,TRBV11-2,TRBJ2-7,CASSFGGLAGEQYF,TGTGCCAGCAGCTTCGGTGGGCTAGCGGGGGAGCAGTACTTC
-,-,TRBV29-1,TRBJ1-2,CSVVPGSGGYTF,TGCAGCGTTGTTCCGGGATCCGGGGGCTACACCTTC
-,-,TRBV6-1,TRBJ1-1,CASSELAEAFF,TGTGCCAGCAGTGAATTAGCTGAAGCTTTCTTT
once,-,TRBV10-3,TRBJ2-7,CAISERVGYEQYF,TGTGCCATCAGTGAAAGGGTGGGCTACGAGCAGTACTTC
once,TRBD1,TRBV7-3,TRBJ1-6,CASSLIPGQPNSPLHF,TGTGCCAGCAGCTTAATACCGGGACAGCCTAATTCACCCCTCCACTTT
few,-,TRBV7-2,TRBJ2-2,CASSLLGNTGELFF,TGTGCCAGCAGCTTATTGGGGAACACCGGGGAGCTGTTTTTT
-,-,TRBV25-1,TRBJ2-5,CASSETGLYQETQYF,TGTGCCAGCAGTGAGACAGGCCTGTACCAAGAGACCCAGTACTTC
-,-,TRBV7-8,TRBJ1-6,CASSPRTLDNNSPLHF,TGTGCCAGCAGCCCCCGAACCTTAGACAATAATTCACCCCTCCACTTT
-,-,TRBV5-6,TRBJ2-5,CASSPRDQETQYF,TGTGCCAGCAGCCCTCGGGACCAAGAGACCCAGTACTTC
-,-,TRBV10-3,TRBJ1-1,CAISDTTGNTEAFF,TGTGCCATCAGTGATACTACAGGGAACACTGAAGCTTTCTTT
few,-,TRBV29-1,TRBJ1-1,CSVLGQLNTEAFF,TGCAGCGTTCTTGGACAACTGAACACTGAAGCTTTCTTT
many,TRBD2,TRBV7-2,TRBJ2-7,CASSLTGGREQYF,TGTGCCAGCAGCCTCACGGGGGGGCGCGAGCAGTACTTC
-,-,TRBV4-3,TRBJ1-1,CASGQRVGTEAFF,TGCGCCAGCGGCCAGAGAGTGGGCACTGAAGCTTTCTTT
-,-,TRBV30,TRBJ2-7,CAWSTGAGMGYEQYF,TGTGCCTGGAGTACTGGGGCAGGGATGGGTTACGAGCAGTACTTC
-,TRBD1,TRBV7-2,TRBJ2-7,CASSLTGYEQYF,TGTGCCAGCAGCTTGACAGGGTACGAGCAGTACTTC
-,TRBD2,TRBV25-1,TRBJ2-2,CASSGLAANTGELFF,TGTGCCAGCAGTGGACTAGCAGCGAACACCGGGGAGCTGTTTTTT
-,-,TRBV29-1,TRBJ1-1,CSVDYQPNTEAFF,TGCAGCGTTGACTACCAGCCGAACACTGAAGCTTTCTTT
once,TRBD1,TRBV25-1,TRBJ1-1,CASSESGGVTEAFF,TGTGCCAGCAGTGAGTCAGGGGGGGTAACTGAAGCTTTCTTT
-,-,TRBV7-3,TRBJ2-2,CASSWDGKNTGELFF,TGTGCCAGCAGCTGGGACGGCAAGAACACCGGGGAGCTGTTTTTT
-,-,TRBV5-1,TRBJ2-7,CASSFRTRSYEQYF,TGCGCCAGCAGCTTCAGGACACGCTCCTACGAGCAGTACTTC
-,-,TRBV5-1,TRBJ2-5,CASSLIMYQETQYF,TGCGCCAGCAGCTTAATAATGTACCAAGAGACCCAGTACTTC
few,TRBD1,TRBV11-2,TRBJ2-6,CASSFGTGGSGANVLTF,TGTGCCAGCAGCTTCGGGACAGGGGGCTCTGGGGCCAACGTCCTGACTTTC
-,-,TRBV9,TRBJ2-7,CASSTGPFSHEQYF,TGTGCCAGCAGCACCGGACCTTTTTCCCACGAGCAGTACTTC
-,-,TRBV5-1,TRBJ2-1,CASSIREGNEQFF,TGCGCCAGCAGCATCCGGGAAGGCAATGAGCAGTTCTTC
few,-,TRBV9,TRBJ1-5,CASSVGGRGNQPQHF,TGTGCCAGCAGCGTTGGGGGGCGCGGCAATCAGCCCCAGCATTTT
-,-,TRBV9,TRBJ2-1,CASSVMTVAYNEQFF,TGTGCCAGCAGCGTAATGACGGTGGCGTACAATGAGCAGTTCTTC
once,TRBD1,TRBV5-1,TRBJ2-1,CASSSRTGGLYNEQFF,TGCGCCAGCAGCTCCAGGACAGGGGGCCTTTACAATGAGCAGTTCTTC
-,-,TRBV4-3,TRBJ2-5,CASSQDLGGRGGETQYF,TGCGCCAGCAGCCAAGATCTAGGCGGCAGGGGGGGGGAGACCCAGTACTTC
-,TRBD1,TRBV29-1,TRBJ1-1,CSGFPGGDTEAFF,TGCAGCGGATTTCCAGGGGGGGACACTGAAGCTTTCTTT